These 12 T cell receptor beta chains share one sample of origin, sequenced in a study of blood T cells in healthy people across ages. A J-beta primer mix and a sample-barcoded 5' primer were used in a second PCR of about 7 to 12 cycles. Via MiXCR, TCRdb re-called the 5' RACE reads, giving one row per CDR3 protein. The data contain roughly 2 million distinct CDR3 sequences, about 50% of them singletons. Source material: blood. These receptors all come from a woman in her thirties or forties in good health.

This chain's CDR3 is CASSLDGSLYGYTF. For the CDR3, the DNA is TGTGCCAGCAGCTTAGACGGATCGCTCTATGGCTACACCTTC. The chain links TRBV7-2 to TRBJ1-2; D remains ambiguous. The CDR3 sequence is 14 residues long. V was cut by 1 base and J by 4 bases, with 10 bases left in between. In germline, CDR1 is SGHTA, CDR2 FQGNSA.

The chain links TRBV29-1 to TRBJ2-1; D unresolved. CDR1 and CDR2 (germline): SQVTM, ANQGSEA. CDR3 length: 14 amino acids. V lost 5 bases to trimming and J lost 0 bases, with 11 bases between them. The CDR3 DNA follows: TGCAGCGTTCTCCCTCCGAGCTCCTACAATGAGCAGTTCTTC. Amino acids: CSVLPPSSYNEQFF.

The chain employs TRBV15 and TRBJ2-1, with D possibly TRBD2 on 5 matching bases. V was trimmed by 3 bases and J by 9 bases, leaving 12 bases between them. Looked up from germline, CDR1 is LNHNV and CDR2 is YYDKDF (reference sequence). The CDR3 covers 13 residues. In DNA, the CDR3 is TGTGCCACCAGCAGGGATCCTCGGGGTGAGCAGTTCTTC. Translating it yields CATSRDPRGEQFF.

The rearrangement links TRBV10-3 to TRBJ2-1, with 9 bases identical to TRBD1. Germline CDR1 reads ENHRY; CDR2 reads SYGVKD. Trimming at V came to 6 bases and at J to 5 bases, leaving 5 bases not matched to a gene. CDR3 size: 14 residues. CDR3 residues: CAIRTGQGHNEQFF. CDR3 nucleotide sequence: TGTGCCATCAGGACGGGACAGGGTCACAATGAGCAGTTCTTC.

This clonotype was found once. CDR3 protein: CASSVLAENTDTQYF. The CDR3 coding sequence is TGTGCCAGCAGTGTACTAGCGGAGAACACAGATACGCAGTATTTT. The J gene is TRBJ2-3, the V gene TRBV28, with 8 nucleotides matching TRBD2. Germline V CDR1 and CDR2: MDHEN, SYDVKM. The CDR3 is 15 residues long. Trimming took 5 bases from V and 2 from J; bases not matched to a gene: 6.

The chain is built from TRBV24-1 and TRBJ2-5; D uncertain. V lost 5 bases and J 2 bases, leaving 5 bases between the germline ends. Germline-derived CDR1 and CDR2 are KGHDR and SFDVKD. The CDR3 is 12 amino acids. The CDR3 DNA reads TGTGCCACCAGTGGGAAGCAAGAGACCCAGTACTTC. Encoded protein: CATSGKQETQYF.

The chain couples TRBV29-1 to TRBJ1-2; TRBD1 aligns across 11 bases. V was pared by 3 bases and J by 4 bases, with 4 bases of the junction left unmatched. Looked up from germline, CDR1 is SQVTM and CDR2 is ANQGSEA. This CDR3 is 14 amino acids long. The CDR3 coding sequence is TGCAGCGTTGAGGGGACAGGGGGTAGCTATGGCTACACCTTC. This translates into CSVEGTGGSYGYTF.

The V and J genes are TRBV7-2 and TRBJ1-2; D remains unclear. There are 13 residues in the CDR3. Germline V gene lookup returns CDR1 SGHTA and CDR2 FQGNSA. The V and J ends lost 2 bases and 11 bases respectively, with 15 bases between them. DNA for the CDR3: TGTGCCAGCAGCTTAAGGGATTTTTCATCTTACACCTTC. Its translation is CASSLRDFSSYTF.

The chain combines TRBV4-2 with TRBJ1-5; D remains ambiguous. The CDR3 is 15 residues long. Per the germline V gene, CDR1 is LGHNA and CDR2 is YNFKEQ. V lost 4 bases to trimming and J lost 0 bases, with 10 bases between them. The CDR3 nucleotides read TGTGCCAGCAGCCCTACGGAGGGTAGCAATCAGCCCCAGCATTTT. Translating gives CASSPTEGSNQPQHF.

The chain uses TRBV2 and TRBJ1-2; weak D call: TRBD1 (6 bases). The CDR3 spans 13 residues. Trimming shortened V by 0 bases and J by 12 bases, and 14 bases separated the two germline ends. Germline V gene sequence: CDR1 SNHLY, CDR2 FYNNEI. CDR3 in DNA: TGTGCCAGCAGTGAAGCGCGGCAGGGGTGGCACACCTTC. Its translation is CASSEARQGWHTF.

The gene calls are TRBV25-1 and TRBJ1-2, with 8 positions matching TRBD1. This CDR3 has 13 amino acids. With V trimmed by 3 bases and J by 12 bases, 9 bases remained unmatched. The germline CDR1 and CDR2 sequences are MGHDK and SYGVNS. CDR3 sequence: CASSDPGQGGHTF. The CDR3 DNA is TGTGCCAGCAGTGATCCCGGACAGGGAGGCCACACCTTC.

This chain connects TRBV20-1 to TRBJ1-2, with TRBD1 matching over 7 bases. The junction had 7 bases not matched to a gene; V was cut back by 2 bases and J by 4 bases. In germline, CDR1 is DFQATT, CDR2 SNEGSKA (reference sequence). The CDR3 consists of 14 residues. The CDR3 is CSARRQGSAYGYTF. The CDR3 nucleotides read TGCAGTGCTAGAAGACAGGGTTCGGCCTATGGCTACACCTTC.